Listed here are 6 T cell receptor beta chains from one sample, sequenced in a study of brain T cells in children with intractable seizures. TCRdb's table, derived via immunoSEQ multiplex PCR, lists solely in-frame clones and lacks some. This table holds about 340,000 clones, about 93% found once. The sample's time point: blood from clinic visit 5 months post-surgery; TSC patient then seizure free. The source was peripheral blood, collected 4 to 5 months after surgery. The receptors here all came from a boy in the first two years of life with tuberous sclerosis and intractable seizures.

The V and J genes are TRBV1 and TRBJ2-7; TRBD1 is taken as the D call from the table, unchecked against the DNA. TRBV1 is listed as a pseudogene. The CDR3 length is 16 residues. CDR3 in DNA: TGCACCAGCAGCCAAGGTCTAGGCTTTGGGGCTATCGAGCAGTACTTC. Translating gives CTSSQGLGFGAIEQYF.

The rearrangement joins TRBV7-2 to TRBJ1-1, with D perhaps TRBD1 (5 bases). In germline, CDR1 is SGHTA, CDR2 FQGNSA. The V end lost 1 base, the J end lost 5 bases, and 11 bases lay between the germline ends. This CDR3 spans 14 amino acids. This chain's CDR3 is CASSLGDLGTEAFF. For the CDR3, the DNA is TGTGCCAGCAGCTTAGGGGACCTCGGGACTGAAGCTTTCTTT.

The chain couples TRBV11-2 to TRBJ2-3; 9 nucleotides match TRBD2. The CDR3 contains 17 residues. J was trimmed by 0 bases and V by 2 bases; bases with no gene match: 6. The germline V gene has CDR1 SGHAT and CDR2 FQNNGV. The CDR3 DNA follows: TGTGCCAGCAGCTTACGGCGGGAGGGCCGCAGCACAGATACGCAGTATTTT. Translated, it gives CASSLRREGRSTDTQYF.

This clone is a singleton in its sample. This sequence joins TRBV3-1 (or the pseudogene TRBV3-2) and TRBJ2-1; TRBD2 agrees at 11 bases. CDR1 is LGHDT, CDR2 YNNKEL, per germline (reference sequence). J lost 6 bases, V lost 4 bases, and 8 bases had no gene match. CDR3 length: 16 amino acids. The CDR3 sequence: CASSLSGRVDSNEQFF. For the CDR3, the DNA is TGTGCCAGCAGCCTTAGCGGGAGGGTAGACTCCAATGAGCAGTTCTTC.

Points on this clone: Distinct nucleotide sequences in the sample also encode this CDR3. V is TRBV7-9 and J is TRBJ1-1; 8 nucleotides align to TRBD1. There are 16 residues in the CDR3. The V gene end was trimmed by 1 base and the J gene end by 4 bases; junction bases not matched to a gene: 8. The germline CDR1 and CDR2 sequences are SEHNR and FQNEAQ (reference sequence). The DNA of the CDR3 is TGTGCCAGCAGCTTAGACCCAGGACAGGGTCGCACTGAAGCTTTCTTT. It translates to CASSLDPGQGRTEAFF.

This chain joins TRBV27 and TRBJ2-7; no firm D call. This CDR3 comprises 14 residues. Trimming left V 5 bases short and J 6 bases short, with 17 bases between. Germline values: CDR1 MNHEY, CDR2 SMNVEV (reference sequence). For the CDR3, the DNA is TGTGCCAGCAGTACCTCACTAATTGTCGGCGAGCAGTACTTC. Translation gives CASSTSLIVGEQYF.